This T cell receptor beta chain appears in the sequencing data of a study of control samples from healthy donors and cancer patients (dated by TCRdb to 2020 to 2022). To note about this clone: Its cognate antigen has yet to be identified. The input lacks base qualities; no much larger clone sits a single base away.

From the germline V gene (reference sequence), CDR1 is MNHNY and CDR2 is SVGAGI. V is pared back by 5 bases and J by 5 bases, with 13 bases lying between the germline termini. The CDR3 runs 13 residues from the cysteine to the phenylalanine. The sequence is cut down to CDR3 DNA, 39 bases in frame from base 1. The library was produced with the immunoSEQ multiplex PCR assay. What TCRdb holds here is the immuneACCESS table cut down to in-frame rearrangements. Part of the clones is not present; checked against another copy, under half of the missing clones reflect an unresolved V gene, and the others are unexplained. Here the sample has over 100,000 clones; roughly nine tenths occur a single time. Under 4.5% of the sample comes from the top ten.

The source of this sequence is a human donor in good health. The donor label of this sample is uncertain. Specimen: blood. The rearrangement combines TRBV6-6 with TRBJ2-7, with a tentative D gene TRBD1 over 6 matching bases. In nucleotide form, the sequence is TGTGCCAGCAGTCCACAGGGATCCGACGAGCAGTACTTC. Translated, it gives CASSPQGSDEQYF.